This TCR beta chain derives from a study of Tregs in tolerant kidney transplant recipients. Study-wide results and limits: Biological reproducibility was not directly addressed, but technical replication error appeared minimal. Few patients were studied, so findings need validation in larger groups.

On this clone: What it binds is not known. Read sequence stops 3 residues before the CDR3 end, and the germline J gene provides the missing end.

There are 13 residues in the CDR3. Germline loops: CDR1 MNHEY, CDR2 SVGEGT. Only in-frame clones appear in the TCRdb table, and some are missing; sequencing was by immunoSEQ multiplex PCR. The sample is made up of around 33,000 clones, and the top ten hold approximately 14% of it. This TCR was sampled from a human donor who received a combined kidney and bone marrow transplant. Sequencing used CD8+ T cells from blood, obtained before the transplant. The chain carries TRBV6-2 or TRBV6-3 and TRBJ1-2; TRBD1 aligns across 9 bases. Incomplete CDR3 DNA: TGTGCCAGCAGTCCCGGGACAGGGATCGAC. The encoded protein is CASSPGTGID. The full CDR3 sequence reads CASSPGTGIDYTF.